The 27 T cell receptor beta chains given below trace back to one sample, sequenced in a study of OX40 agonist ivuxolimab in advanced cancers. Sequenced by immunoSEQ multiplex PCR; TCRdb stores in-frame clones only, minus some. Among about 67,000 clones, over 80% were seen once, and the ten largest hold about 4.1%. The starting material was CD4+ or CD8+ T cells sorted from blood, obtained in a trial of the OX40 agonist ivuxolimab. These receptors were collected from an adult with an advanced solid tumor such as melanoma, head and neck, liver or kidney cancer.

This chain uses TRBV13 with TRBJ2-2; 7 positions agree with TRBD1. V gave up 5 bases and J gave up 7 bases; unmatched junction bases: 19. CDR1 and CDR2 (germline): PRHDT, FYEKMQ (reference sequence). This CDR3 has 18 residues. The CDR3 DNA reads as TGTGCCAGCAGCCCAACCCGAAATGCAGGGGGACAGAGCGGGGAGCTGTTTTTT. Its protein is CASSPTRNAGGQSGELFF.

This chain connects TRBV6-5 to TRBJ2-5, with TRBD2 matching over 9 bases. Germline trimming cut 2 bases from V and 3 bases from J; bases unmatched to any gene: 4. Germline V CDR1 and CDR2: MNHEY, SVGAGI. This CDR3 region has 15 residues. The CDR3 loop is CASSYEGLAEETQYF. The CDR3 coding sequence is TGTGCCAGCAGTTACGAGGGACTAGCAGAAGAGACCCAGTACTTC.

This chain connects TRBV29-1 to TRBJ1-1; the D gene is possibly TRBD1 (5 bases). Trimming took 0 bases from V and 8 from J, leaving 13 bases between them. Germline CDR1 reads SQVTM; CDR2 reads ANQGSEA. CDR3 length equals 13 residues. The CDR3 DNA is TGCAGCGTTGAAGAGAACCCGGGGACCGAAGCTTTCTTT. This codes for CSVEENPGTEAFF.

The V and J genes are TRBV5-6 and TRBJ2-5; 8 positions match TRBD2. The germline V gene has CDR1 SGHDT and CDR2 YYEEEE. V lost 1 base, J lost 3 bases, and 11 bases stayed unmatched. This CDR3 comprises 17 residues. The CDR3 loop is CASSLRSSGRSKETQYF. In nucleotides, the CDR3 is TGTGCCAGCAGCTTGAGGTCCAGCGGGAGAAGTAAAGAGACCCAGTACTTC. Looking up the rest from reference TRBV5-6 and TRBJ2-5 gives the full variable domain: DAGVTQSPTHLIKTRGQQVTLRCSPKSGHDTVSWYQQALGQGPQFIFQYYEEEERQRGNFPDRFSGHQFPNYSSELNVNALLLGDSALYLCASSLRSSGRSKETQYFGPGTRLLVL.

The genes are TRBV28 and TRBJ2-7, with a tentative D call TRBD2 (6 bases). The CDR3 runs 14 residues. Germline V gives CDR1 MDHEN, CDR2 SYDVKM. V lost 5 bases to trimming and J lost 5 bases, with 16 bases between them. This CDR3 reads CASSPASARDEQYF. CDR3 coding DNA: TGTGCCAGCAGTCCCGCTAGCGCTAGAGACGAGCAGTACTTC.

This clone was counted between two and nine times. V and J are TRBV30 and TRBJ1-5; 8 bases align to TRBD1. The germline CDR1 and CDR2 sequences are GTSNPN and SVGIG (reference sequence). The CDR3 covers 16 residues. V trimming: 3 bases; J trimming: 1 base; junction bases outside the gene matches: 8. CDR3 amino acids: CAWRAGQGRSNQPQHF. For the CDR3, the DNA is TGTGCCTGGAGAGCTGGACAGGGTAGGAGCAATCAGCCCCAGCATTTT.

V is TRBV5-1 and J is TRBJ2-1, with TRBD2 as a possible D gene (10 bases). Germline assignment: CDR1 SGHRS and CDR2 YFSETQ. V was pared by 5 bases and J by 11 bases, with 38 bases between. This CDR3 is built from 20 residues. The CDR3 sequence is CASRVTGTGSQRGGLKKQFF. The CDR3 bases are TGCGCCAGCAGGGTAACCGGGACAGGGAGTCAGCGGGGGGGCCTGAAAAAGCAGTTCTTC. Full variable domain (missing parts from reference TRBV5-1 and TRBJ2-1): KAGVTQTPRYLIKTRGQQVTLSCSPISGHRSVSWYQQTPGQGLQFLFEYFSETQRNKGNFPGRFSGRQFSNSRSEMNVSTLELGDSALYLCASRVTGTGSQRGGLKKQFFGPGTRLTVL.

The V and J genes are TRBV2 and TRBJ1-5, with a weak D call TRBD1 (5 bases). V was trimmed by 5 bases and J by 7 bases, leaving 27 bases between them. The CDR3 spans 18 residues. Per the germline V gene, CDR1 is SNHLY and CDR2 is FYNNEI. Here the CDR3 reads CASSPKRDPGPKGQPQHF. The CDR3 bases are TGTGCCAGCAGTCCCAAACGAGACCCGGGACCCAAAGGGCAGCCCCAGCATTTT.

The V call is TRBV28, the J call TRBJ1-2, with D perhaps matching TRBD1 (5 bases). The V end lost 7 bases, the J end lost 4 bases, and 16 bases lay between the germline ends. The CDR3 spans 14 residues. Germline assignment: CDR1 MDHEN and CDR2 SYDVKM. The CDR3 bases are TGTGCCAGCACCCGGATGGGGGGGGTCTATGGCTACACCTTC. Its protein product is CASTRMGGVYGYTF.

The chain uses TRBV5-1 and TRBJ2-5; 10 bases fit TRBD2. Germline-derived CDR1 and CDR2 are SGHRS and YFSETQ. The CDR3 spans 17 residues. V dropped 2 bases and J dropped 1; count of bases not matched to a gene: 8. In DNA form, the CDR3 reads TGCGCCAGCAGCTTCCTAGCGGGAGTGGGTGGCCAAGAGACCCAGTACTTC. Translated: CASSFLAGVGGQETQYF.

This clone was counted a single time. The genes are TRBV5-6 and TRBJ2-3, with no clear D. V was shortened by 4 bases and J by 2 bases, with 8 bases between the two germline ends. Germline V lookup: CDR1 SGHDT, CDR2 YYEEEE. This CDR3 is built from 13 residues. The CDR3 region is CASSRRITDTQYF. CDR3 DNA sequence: TGTGCCAGCAGCCGCCGTATCACAGATACGCAGTATTTT.

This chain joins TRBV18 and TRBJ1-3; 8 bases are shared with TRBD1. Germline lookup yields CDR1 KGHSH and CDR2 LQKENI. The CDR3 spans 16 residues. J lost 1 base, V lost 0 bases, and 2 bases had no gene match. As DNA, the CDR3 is TGTGCCAGCTCACCACCGACAGGGGAGTCTGGAAACACCATATATTTT. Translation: CASSPPTGESGNTIYF.

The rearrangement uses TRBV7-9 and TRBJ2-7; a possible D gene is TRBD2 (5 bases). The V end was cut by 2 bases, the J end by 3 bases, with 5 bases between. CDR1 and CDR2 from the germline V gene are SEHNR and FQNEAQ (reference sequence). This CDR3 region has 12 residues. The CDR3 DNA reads TGTGCCAGCAGCTTACGGGGCTACGAGCAGTACTTC. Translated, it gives CASSLRGYEQYF.

The CDR3 DNA follows: TGCGCCAGCAGCATTGGGTCAGATCAGCCCCAGCATTTT. It yields the protein CASSIGSDQPQHF. The chain couples TRBV4-1 to TRBJ1-5, with D hard to call. Germline values: CDR1 MGHRA, CDR2 YSYEKL. The CDR3 length is 13 residues. Trimming took 5 bases from V and 5 from J, leaving 10 bases between them.

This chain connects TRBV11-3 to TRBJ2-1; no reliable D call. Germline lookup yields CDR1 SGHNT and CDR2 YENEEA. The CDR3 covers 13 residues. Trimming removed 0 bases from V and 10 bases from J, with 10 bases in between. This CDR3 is CASSLETLKEQFF. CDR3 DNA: TGTGCCAGCAGCTTAGAAACTCTCAAGGAGCAGTTCTTC.

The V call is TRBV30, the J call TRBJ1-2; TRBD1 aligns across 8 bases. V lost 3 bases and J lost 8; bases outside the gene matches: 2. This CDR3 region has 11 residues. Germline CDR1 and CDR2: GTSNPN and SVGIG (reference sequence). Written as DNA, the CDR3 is TGTGCCTGGAGCCCAGGGGGCGGCTACACCTTC. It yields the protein CAWSPGGGYTF.

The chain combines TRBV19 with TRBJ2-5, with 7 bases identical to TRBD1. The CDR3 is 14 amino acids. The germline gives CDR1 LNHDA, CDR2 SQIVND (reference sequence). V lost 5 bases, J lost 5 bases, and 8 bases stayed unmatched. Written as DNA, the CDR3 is TGTGCCAGTAGTGACTCGACAGGGACGGAGACCCAGTACTTC. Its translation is CASSDSTGTETQYF.

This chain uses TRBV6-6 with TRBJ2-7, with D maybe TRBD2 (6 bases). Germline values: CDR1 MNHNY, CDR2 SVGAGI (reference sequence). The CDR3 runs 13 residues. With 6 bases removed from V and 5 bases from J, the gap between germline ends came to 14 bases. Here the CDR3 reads CASRTPGTDEQYF. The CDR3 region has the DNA TGTGCCAGCAGGACCCCAGGGACTGACGAGCAGTACTTC.

The chain's CDR3 is CASSYSTQINSPLHF. For the CDR3, the DNA is TGTGCCAGCAGTTACTCGACGCAGATCAATTCACCCCTCCACTTT. The V gene is TRBV6-6, the J gene TRBJ1-6; D not certain. The germline V and J ends were trimmed by 0 bases and 7 bases, with 10 bases remaining between them. The CDR3 totals 15 residues. Germline V gene lookup returns CDR1 MNHNY and CDR2 SVGAGI (reference sequence).

The CDR3 here is CASSPRGVRNTEAFF. The CDR3 region has the DNA TGTGCCAGTAGTCCAAGGGGAGTAAGGAACACTGAAGCTTTCTTT. This chain uses TRBV19 with TRBJ1-1, with TRBD1 as a possible D gene (5 bases). The CDR3 runs 15 residues. V was cut by 5 bases and J by 1 base, with 14 bases left in between. CDR1 LNHDA and CDR2 SQIVND come from the germline V gene (reference sequence).

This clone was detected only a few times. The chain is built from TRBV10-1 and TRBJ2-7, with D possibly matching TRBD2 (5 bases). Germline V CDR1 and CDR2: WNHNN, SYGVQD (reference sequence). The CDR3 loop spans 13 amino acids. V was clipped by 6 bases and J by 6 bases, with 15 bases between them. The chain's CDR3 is CASRFGRTGEQYF. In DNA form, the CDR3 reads TGCGCCAGCAGATTCGGGCGGACTGGCGAGCAGTACTTC.

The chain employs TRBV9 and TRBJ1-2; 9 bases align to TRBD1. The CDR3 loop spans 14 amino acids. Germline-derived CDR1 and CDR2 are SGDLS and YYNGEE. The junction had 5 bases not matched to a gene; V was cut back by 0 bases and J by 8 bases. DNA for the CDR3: TGTGCCAGCAGCGTAGTATCGGACAGGGGAGGCTACACCTTC. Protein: CASSVVSDRGGYTF.

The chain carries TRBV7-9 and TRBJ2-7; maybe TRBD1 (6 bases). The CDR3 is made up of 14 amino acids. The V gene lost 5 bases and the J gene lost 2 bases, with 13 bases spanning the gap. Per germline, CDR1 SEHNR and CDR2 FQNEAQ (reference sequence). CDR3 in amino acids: CASSTEGVAYEQYF. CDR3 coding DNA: TGTGCCAGCAGCACCGAGGGGGTGGCCTACGAGCAGTACTTC.

The CDR3 sequence is CASSRLLSGANVLTF. CDR3 in DNA: TGCGCCAGCAGCCGCCTTCTCTCTGGGGCCAACGTCCTGACTTTC. The chain has TRBV4-1 and TRBJ2-6; no clear D. CDR1 is MGHRA, CDR2 YSYEKL, per germline. CDR3 length equals 15 residues. Trimming shortened V by 4 bases and J by 0 bases, and 7 bases separated the two germline ends.

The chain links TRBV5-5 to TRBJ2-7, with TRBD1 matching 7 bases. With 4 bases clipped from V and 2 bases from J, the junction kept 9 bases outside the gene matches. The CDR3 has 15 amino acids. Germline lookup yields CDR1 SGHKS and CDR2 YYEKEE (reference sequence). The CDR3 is CASSPARTGPYEQYF. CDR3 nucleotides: TGTGCCAGCAGCCCTGCACGGACAGGACCCTACGAGCAGTACTTC.

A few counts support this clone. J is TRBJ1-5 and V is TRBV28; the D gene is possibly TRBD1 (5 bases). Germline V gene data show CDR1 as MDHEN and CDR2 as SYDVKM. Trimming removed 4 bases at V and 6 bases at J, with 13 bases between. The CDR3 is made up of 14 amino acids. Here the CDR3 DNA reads TGTGCCAGCAGTTCGTCCGGGAGGGGTCAGCCCCAGCATTTT. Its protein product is CASSSSGRGQPQHF.

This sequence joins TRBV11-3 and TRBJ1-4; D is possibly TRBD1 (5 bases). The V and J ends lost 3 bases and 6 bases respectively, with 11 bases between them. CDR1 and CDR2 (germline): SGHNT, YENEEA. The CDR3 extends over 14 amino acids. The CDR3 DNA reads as TGTGCCAGCAGCTTGGGGACGGGTTATGAAAAACTGTTTTTT. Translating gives CASSLGTGYEKLFF. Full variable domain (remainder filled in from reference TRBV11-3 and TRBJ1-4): EAGVVQSPRYKIIEKKQPVAFWCNPISGHNTLYWYLQNLGQGPELLIRYENEEAVDDSQLPKDRFSAERLKGVDSTLKIQPAELGDSAVYLCASSLGTGYEKLFFGSGTQLSVL.